Each of the 15 T cell receptor beta chains below was sequenced from the same sample in a study of Tregs in tolerant kidney transplant recipients. Produced via immunoSEQ multiplex PCR; TCRdb's table is partial and in-frame only. The sample has approximately 260,000 clones; roughly four fifths are singletons. Sample: CD4+ T cells from blood. These receptors all stem from a human donor in good health.

This sequence joins TRBV11-2 and TRBJ2-1; D uncertain. V lost 1 base to trimming and J lost 4 bases, with 14 bases between them. Germline CDR1 is SGHAT and CDR2 is FQNNGV. The CDR3 length is 16 residues. The CDR3 DNA reads as TGTGCCAGCAGCTTAGTCTTCTCCCCGGAGTACAATGAGCAGTTCTTC. Translating it yields CASSLVFSPEYNEQFF.

The chain has TRBV6-5 and TRBJ2-1; 7 bases agree with TRBD2. Germline loops: CDR1 MNHEY, CDR2 SVGAGI. V trimming: 2 bases; J trimming: 4 bases; junction bases outside the gene matches: 5. This CDR3 has 15 residues. CDR3 DNA sequence: TGTGCCAGCAGTTACCAGACTAGCTCGTACAATGAGCAGTTCTTC. It translates to CASSYQTSSYNEQFF.

This chain joins TRBV5-4 and TRBJ1-4, with D uncertain. Germline-derived CDR1 and CDR2 are SGHNT and YYREEE (reference sequence). Trimming pared 3 bases from V and 0 bases from J, leaving 9 bases between. This CDR3 has 15 residues. The CDR3 region is CASSSVGATNEKLFF. DNA for the CDR3: TGTGCCAGCAGCTCCGTCGGGGCAACTAATGAAAAACTGTTTTTT.

CDR3 protein: CASSIGARRADTQYF. The DNA for the CDR3 is TGTGCCAGTAGTATAGGGGCTCGGAGGGCAGATACGCAGTATTTT. The chain joins TRBV19 to TRBJ2-3; weak D call: TRBD2 (6 bases). Germline loops: CDR1 LNHDA, CDR2 SQIVND (reference sequence). The ends were cut back, 1 base at V and 4 bases at J, with 12 bases in the middle. The CDR3 covers 15 residues.

This chain links TRBV5-6 with TRBJ1-1, with 11 bases lining up with TRBD1. CDR3 length equals 15 residues. J lost 2 bases, V lost 7 bases, and 7 bases had no gene match. Germline V gene sequence: CDR1 SGHDT, CDR2 YYEEEE. CDR3 in amino acids: CASSGQGECNTEAFF. In nucleotides, the CDR3 is TGTGCCAGCTCGGGACAGGGGGAGTGTAACACTGAAGCTTTCTTT.

The V gene is TRBV30, the J gene TRBJ1-1; no definite D call. This CDR3 has 12 amino acids. The V gene lost 4 bases and the J gene lost 9 bases, with 15 bases spanning the gap. The V gene's germline CDR1 is GTSNPN and CDR2 SVGIG (reference sequence). In nucleotides, the CDR3 is TGTGCCTGGAAGGGTCTCCCGGAGAAAGCTTTCTTT. Its translation: CAWKGLPEKAFF.

V is TRBV6-1 and J is TRBJ2-3, with 9 bases identical to TRBD1. This CDR3 is 15 amino acids long. The J segment lost 1 base and the V segment lost 4 bases, leaving 3 bases of the junction unmatched. Germline V CDR1 and CDR2: MNHNS, SASEGT. CDR3 sequence reads: CASSGWTGGTDTQYF. The CDR3, as DNA: TGTGCCAGCAGTGGATGGACAGGGGGCACAGATACGCAGTATTTT.

This chain uses TRBV7-9 with TRBJ2-1; TRBD1 might be the D (5 bases). The CDR3 runs to 16 residues. Trimming removed 4 bases at V and 3 bases at J, with 16 bases between. Germline lookup yields CDR1 SEHNR and CDR2 FQNEAQ (reference sequence). The CDR3 loop is CASSSTDSRFYNEQFF. CDR3 sequence (DNA): TGTGCCAGCAGCTCAACTGACAGTCGTTTCTACAATGAGCAGTTCTTC.

This sequence joins TRBV10-2 and TRBJ1-5, with a weak D call TRBD1 (6 bases). The CDR3 contains 14 residues. CDR1 and CDR2 (germline): WSHSY, SAAADI. V lost 8 bases to trimming and J lost 2 bases, with 13 bases between them. In DNA, the CDR3 is TGCGCCAGCGCCGACAGGAGCCGCAATCAGCCCCAGCATTTT. Its translation: CASADRSRNQPQHF.

There are a few counts of this clone. V and J are TRBV6-1 and TRBJ1-3, with D maybe TRBD1 (5 bases). Per germline, CDR1 MNHNS and CDR2 SASEGT. This CDR3 region has 13 residues. Trimming removed 4 bases from V and 9 bases from J, with 13 bases in between. CDR3 sequence (DNA): TGTGCCAGCAGTGTAATCAGGGTTGGCACCATATATTTT. This sequence encodes CASSVIRVGTIYF.

Regarding this clone: The sample holds other DNA sequences that translate to the same CDR3. The V call is TRBV5-1, the J call TRBJ2-2, with 7 nucleotides matching TRBD1. This CDR3 spans 15 amino acids. CDR1 and CDR2 from the germline V gene are SGHRS and YFSETQ. With 0 bases clipped from V and 1 base from J, the junction kept 0 bases outside the gene matches. CDR3 DNA: TGCGCCAGCAGCTTGGGACAGGGGAACACCGGGGAGCTGTTTTTT. Translating gives CASSLGQGNTGELFF.

The chain carries TRBV2 and TRBJ2-5; TRBD2 matches at 7 bases. With 6 bases clipped from V and 1 base from J, the junction kept 14 bases outside the gene matches. CDR1 and CDR2 (germline): SNHLY, FYNNEI. The CDR3 consists of 17 residues. The DNA for the CDR3 is TGTGCCAGCAGAGAAAGGGTCGGGGAGGGCCCCCAAGAGACCCAGTACTTC. As protein: CASRERVGEGPQETQYF.

This chain uses TRBV10-3 with TRBJ1-1, with D maybe TRBD1 (6 bases). In germline, CDR1 is ENHRY, CDR2 SYGVKD. This CDR3 has 15 amino acids. Trimming left V 11 bases short and J 0 bases short, with 19 bases between. The CDR3: CAASGAGVVNTEAFF. In DNA, the CDR3 is TGTGCCGCGAGTGGGGCAGGGGTCGTGAACACTGAAGCTTTCTTT.

V and J are TRBV29-1 and TRBJ1-2, with 12 nucleotides matching TRBD1. Germline-derived CDR1 and CDR2 are SQVTM and ANQGSEA. Trimming took 6 bases from V and 7 from J; bases not matched to a gene: 3. The CDR3 has 12 amino acids. The CDR3 DNA is TGCAGCGTGGGACAGGGGGCGGTTGGCTACACCTTC. Translating gives CSVGQGAVGYTF.

This chain uses TRBV18 with TRBJ2-7; possible D gene TRBD2, 6 bases. CDR3 length equals 16 residues. Deletions cut 5 bases from V and 1 base from J, with 18 bases between. CDR1 and CDR2 from the germline V gene are KGHSH and LQKENI. CDR3 coding DNA: TGTGCCAGCTCAAAGGGAGGAGTTCGTAGGTCCTACGAGCAGTACTTC. It yields the protein CASSKGGVRRSYEQYF.